This T cell receptor beta chain was identified during a study of T cell changes during pregnancy in multiple sclerosis. Some clones are missing from TCRdb's copy, which holds only in-frame ones; the method was immunoSEQ multiplex PCR. This table holds 25,000 to 30,000 clones, 89% found once. V shed 4 bases, J shed 7 bases, and the junction held 14 bases outside the gene matches. The CDR3 covers 15 residues. The V gene's germline CDR1 is SGHRS and CDR2 YFSETQ. Source: CD4+ T cells from peripheral blood mononuclear cells, taken in the first trimester of pregnancy. The rearrangement links TRBV5-1 to TRBJ2-7; 7 bases are shared with TRBD1. The receptor was derived from a female donor in good health, enrolled as a control in a pregnancy study. The CDR3 nucleotides read TGCGCCAGCAGCCAAAGGACAGGTAGCTATGGGGAGCAGTACTTC. Encoded protein: CASSQRTGSYGEQYF.